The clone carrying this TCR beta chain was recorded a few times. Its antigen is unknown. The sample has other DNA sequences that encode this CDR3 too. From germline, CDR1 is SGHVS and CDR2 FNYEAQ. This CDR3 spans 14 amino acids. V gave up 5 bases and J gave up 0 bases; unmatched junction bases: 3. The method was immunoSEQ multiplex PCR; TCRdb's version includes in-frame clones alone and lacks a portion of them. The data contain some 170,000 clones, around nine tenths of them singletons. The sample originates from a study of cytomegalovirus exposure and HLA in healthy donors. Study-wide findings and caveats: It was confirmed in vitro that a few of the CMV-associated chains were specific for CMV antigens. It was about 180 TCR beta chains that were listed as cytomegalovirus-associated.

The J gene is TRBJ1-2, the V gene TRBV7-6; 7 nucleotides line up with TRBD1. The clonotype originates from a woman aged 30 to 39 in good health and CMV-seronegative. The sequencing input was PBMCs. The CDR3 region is CASSPGTANYGYTF. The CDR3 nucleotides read TGTGCCAGCAGCCCCGGGACAGCTAACTATGGCTACACCTTC. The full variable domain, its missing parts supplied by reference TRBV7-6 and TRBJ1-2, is GAGVSQSPRYKVTKRGQDVALRCDPISGHVSLYWYRQALGQGPEFLTYFNYEAQQDKSGLPNDRFSAERPEGSISTLTIQRTEQRDSAMYRCASSPGTANYGYTFGSGTRLTVV.